What follows are 2 T cell receptor beta chains derived from one specimen sequenced in a study of blood T cell repertoires in COVID-19. Sequencing used immunoSEQ multiplex PCR; TCRdb keeps in-frame clones, though not all of them. The repertoire has about 270,000 clones, approximately 90% of them found once; the top ten carry approximately 3%. Sequencing was performed on PBMCs or T cells enriched from blood (not recorded which). These receptors were collected from a man aged 35 to 55 who had been exposed to COVID-19.

The CDR3 DNA is TGTGCCAGTAGTCCCGAGGGCGACAGGGCGAATTCACCCCTCCACTTT. It yields the protein CASSPEGDRANSPLHF. The chain combines TRBV19 with TRBJ1-6, with 7 bases fitting TRBD1. The germline V gene encodes CDR1 LNHDA and CDR2 SQIVND (reference sequence). The J segment lost 7 bases and the V segment lost 5 bases, leaving 11 bases of the junction unmatched. This CDR3 region has 16 residues. The variable domain in full, with the rest retrieved from reference TRBV19 and TRBJ1-6, is DGGITQSPKYLFRKEGQNVTLSCEQNLNHDAMYWYRQDPGQGLRLIYYSQIVNDFQKGDIAEGYSVSREKKESFPLTVTSAQKNPTAFYLCASSPEGDRANSPLHFGNGTRLTVT.

This chain joins TRBV30 and TRBJ2-7, with 9 bases that match TRBD1. V lost 3 bases and J lost 4; bases outside the gene matches: 4. Germline V gives CDR1 GTSNPN, CDR2 SVGIG (reference sequence). This CDR3 is built from 13 residues. In nucleotides, the CDR3 is TGTGCCTGGAGCGTGACAGGGGGATACGAGCAGTACTTC. Amino acid sequence: CAWSVTGGYEQYF.